This T cell receptor beta chain was captured in a study of identical twins. This clonotype showed up just a few times. The antigen is undetermined. Findings and limits, study-wide: Possibly, invariant MAIT and iNKT cells partly confounded zero-insertion analyses.

cDNA carried unique molecular identifiers, and a universal primer site was added by template switching. TCRdb re-analysed the 5' RACE reads in MiXCR, keeping a single row per CDR3 protein. The table shows about 530,000 distinct CDR3 sequences, with about 20% occurring only once. Unmatched junction bases numbered 6, after V lost 2 bases and J lost 7 bases. The CDR3 is 14 amino acids. These data were also filed under a second study, of yellow fever vaccine responses in identical twins.

The genes are TRBV12-3 or TRBV12-4 and TRBJ2-7; 9 bases match TRBD2. The receptor was isolated from a woman younger than 30 in good health. The sequenced material came from CD4+ T cells sorted from blood. Here the CDR3 DNA reads TGTGCCAGCAGTTTATTTGGGGCGGGGGGGGAGCAGTACTTC. It is translated as CASSLFGAGGEQYF.